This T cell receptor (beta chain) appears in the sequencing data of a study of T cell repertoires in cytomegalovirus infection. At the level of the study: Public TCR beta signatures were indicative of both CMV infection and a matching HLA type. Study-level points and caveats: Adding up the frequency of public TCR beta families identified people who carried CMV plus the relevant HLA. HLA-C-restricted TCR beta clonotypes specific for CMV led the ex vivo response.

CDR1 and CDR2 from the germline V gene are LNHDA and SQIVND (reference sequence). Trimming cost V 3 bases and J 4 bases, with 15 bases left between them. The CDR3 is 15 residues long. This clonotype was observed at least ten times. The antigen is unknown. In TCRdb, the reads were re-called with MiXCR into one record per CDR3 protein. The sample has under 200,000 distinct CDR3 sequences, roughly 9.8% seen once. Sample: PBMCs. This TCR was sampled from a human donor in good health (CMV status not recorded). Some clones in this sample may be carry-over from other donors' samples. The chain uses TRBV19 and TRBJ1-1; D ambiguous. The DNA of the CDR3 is TGTGCCAGTAGTATGGCTGTACAGTTTGGCACTGAAGCTTTCTTT. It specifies CASSMAVQFGTEAFF.